The rows below give T cell receptor beta chains drawn from one sample of a study of T-cell memory formation after mild COVID-19. TCRdb independently ran MiXCR on the 5' RACE reads; one entry per CDR3 protein. The sample shows about 470,000 distinct CDR3 sequences, around a quarter of them seen only once. Sequencing was done on a sample of PBMCs or a T cell subset sorted from them (not recorded which). The source of these receptors is an adult woman who had mild COVID-19 (a few samples of this study predate the infection). Cell type and time point are not known. Each CDR3 is given with its conserved first and last residue. D genes are given only for firm matches. The size field is filled for only some rows; it gives once, few, many or a size class.

V gene	clone size	J gene	D gene	CDR3 length	CDR3 protein	CDR3 DNA
TRBV11-3	NA	TRBJ2-5	NA	16	CASSRGAGAYQETQYF	TGTGCCAGCAGCAGGGGGGCAGGAGCATACCAAGAGACCCAGTACTTC
TRBV5-1	NA	TRBJ2-5	TRBD2	15	CASSLETSGSQTQYF	TGCGCCAGCAGCTTGGAAACTAGCGGGAGCCAGACCCAGTACTTC
TRBV9	many	TRBJ1-6	NA	16	CASSPRSQGYNSPLHF	TGTGCCAGCAGCCCCAGATCCCAGGGCTATAATTCACCCCTCCACTTT
TRBV20-1	NA	TRBJ1-6	NA	13	CSARGDAASPLHF	TGCAGTGCGAGGGGGGACGCGGCTTCACCCCTCCACTTT
TRBV5-1	few	TRBJ2-1	TRBD2	17	CASSLVGSGRPDNEQFF	TGCGCCAGCAGCTTGGTTGGTAGCGGGAGGCCAGACAATGAGCAGTTCTTC
TRBV20-1	few	TRBJ1-1	NA	13	CSARDQYRPVAFF	TGCAGTGCTAGAGATCAATACAGGCCTGTAGCTTTCTTT
TRBV2	few	TRBJ2-7	NA	14	CASSGGMRSYEQYF	TGTGCCAGCAGTGGAGGGATGCGCTCCTACGAGCAGTACTTC
TRBV30	NA	TRBJ2-1	NA	13	CAWRRLGDNEQFF	TGTGCCTGGAGAAGACTAGGGGACAATGAGCAGTTCTTC
TRBV7-9	NA	TRBJ2-5	TRBD1	13	CASSDTGGETQYF	TGTGCCAGCAGCGATACAGGGGGAGAGACCCAGTACTTC
TRBV7-6	few	TRBJ1-6	NA	15	CASSRTRAGNSPLHF	TGTGCCAGCAGCCGAACCAGGGCGGGTAATTCACCCCTCCACTTT
TRBV5-1	few	TRBJ2-3	TRBD2	15	CASRTGTSVSDTQYF	TGCGCCAGCAGAACCGGGACTAGCGTCTCAGATACGCAGTATTTT
TRBV10-3	few	TRBJ2-7	TRBD2	16	CAIRPTSGRLRAEQYF	TGTGCCATCAGACCTACTAGCGGGAGGCTTCGGGCTGAGCAGTACTTC
TRBV11-2	few	TRBJ1-2	NA	15	CASSFRGRANYGYTF	TGTGCCAGCAGCTTTCGGGGGAGAGCTAACTATGGCTACACCTTC
TRBV15	NA	TRBJ2-5	NA	14	CATSRAFVQETQYF	TGTGCCACCAGCAGAGCTTTCGTCCAAGAGACCCAGTACTTC
TRBV20-1	few	TRBJ2-7	NA	13	CSAPLIPLYEQYF	TGCAGTGCTCCCCTCATCCCCTTATACGAGCAGTACTTC
TRBV20-1	many	TRBJ2-3	TRBD2	19	CSARDVRRSGVYSTDTQYF	TGCAGTGCTAGAGATGTAAGGCGAAGCGGGGTTTATTCCACAGATACGCAGTATTTT
TRBV6-5	NA	TRBJ1-5	NA	16	CASKPLSAGGNQPQHF	TGTGCCAGCAAACCCTTATCGGCAGGGGGCAATCAGCCCCAGCATTTT
TRBV3-1	few	TRBJ2-1	NA	15	CASSQVQTGGNEQFF	TGTGCCAGCAGCCAAGTCCAAACCGGGGGCAATGAGCAGTTCTTC
TRBV24-1	few	TRBJ2-2	NA	15	CATSDGGRVIGELFF	TGTGCCACCAGTGATGGGGGCAGGGTGATCGGGGAGCTGTTTTTT